This T cell receptor (beta chain) was sequenced in a study of blood T cell repertoires in COVID-19 (dated by TCRdb to between 2020 and 2021). Broadly, across the study: Samples from collaborators originated in the United States, Italy and Spain and spanned both the acute and convalescent phases of COVID-19. The repertoires were made available in a free public database intended to serve as a resource for research on the immune response to SARS-CoV-2. HLA class I and class II types, where available, came from metadata supplied by the sample provider rather than from assay-based typing. The samples were drawn from the first 160 participants of the ongoing ImmuneRACE study and from about 1,200 subjects provided by 6 global collaborators. The material from the prospective study consisted of cDNA or gDNA derived from T cells, B-cell-depleted T cells, or PBMCs. Sample metadata almost always included a de-identified subject ID, COVID-19 status, age in years and sex. The dataset comprised deeply sampled blood TCRbeta repertoires from subjects exposed to, actively infected with, or recovered from COVID-19. General study outcomes and caveats: The quantity of clinical and demographic metadata differed by source and by participant and was supplied without curation.

Comment on this clone: The clone's antigen remains unknown. No base quality information exists; no much larger clone differs at one position.

Trimming accounts for 1 base at V and 5 bases at J, while the number of junction bases matched to no gene is 6. The germline V gene encodes CDR1 SGHNT and CDR2 YYREEE (reference sequence). The cysteine opens and the phenylalanine closes a CDR3 of 15 amino acids. This entry keeps only the CDR3 DNA: 45 bases, framed from base 1. Enrolling through a virtual design, the prospective study's participants ranged in age from roughly 18 to 89 years and lived across around 25 United States geographic areas. To assign participants to cohorts, the prospective study relied on clinical history that participants themselves reported in a screening survey and a study questionnaire. Recovered participants in ImmuneRACE Cohort 3 were defined as having two consecutive negative NP/OP PCR tests, clearance from a healthcare professional, or resolution of symptoms. Mobile phlebotomists in the prospective study collected whole blood, serum and a nasopharyngeal or oropharyngeal swab from every participant. Over a 2-month period, participants in the prospective study had the option of providing additional blood draws and questionnaires. Before DNA extraction, prospective study blood samples were shipped either frozen or at room temperature.

TCRbeta CDR3 regions were amplified from genomic DNA by means of the immunoSEQ Assay, a bias-controlled multiplex PCR. From the authors' description of their analysis: Nucleated cell counts per sample were estimated from amplification of reference gene primers within the assay. To quantify the absolute abundance of each unique TCRbeta CDR3 rearrangement, sequence reads were collapsed and filtered. For each sample, productive Simpson clonality was calculated by taking the square root of Simpson's diversity index across productive rearrangements. TCRdb took over this immuneACCESS table, retaining in-frame rearrangements with V and J assigned. Such tables are incomplete; in checked studies, under half of the missing clones stem from an unresolved V gene, and the remainder is unexplained. V and J calls and clone size are copied from that table; D and trimming were computed from the DNA. This sample comprises approximately 310,000 clones, around 85% of them detected only once. Roughly 2% of the sample goes to the ten largest clones.

The TCR originated in a man younger than 40 who had recovered from COVID-19. The chain is encoded by TRBV5-4 joined to TRBJ1-2, and 9 bases in between align with TRBD1. The specimen was PBMCs or T cells enriched from blood (not recorded which). The DNA sequence follows: TGTGCCAGCAGCTTGTCCTGGACAGGGGTATATGGCTACACCTTC. This gives the protein CASSLSWTGVYGYTF.